The present TCR beta chain was sequenced within a study of T cell repertoires in cytomegalovirus infection. On the study more broadly: Matching HLA type, along with CMV infection, was indicated by public TCR beta signatures.

This clonotype was observed a handful of times. Its specificity is unknown. MiXCR, run by TCRdb on the reads, gives a single entry per CDR3 protein. The sample holds some 800,000 distinct CDR3 sequences, 30% to 35% seen once. Losses at the gene ends were 1 base for V and 5 bases for J; bases not matched to a gene: 11. This CDR3 contains 17 residues. Germline values: CDR1 MNHEY, CDR2 SVGEGT. Here the sequenced sample was cultured CD8+ T cells from PBMCs, taken from culture after CMV antigen stimulation. This sequence joins TRBV6-2 or TRBV6-3 and TRBJ2-5, with 9 bases aligning to TRBD1. This TCR was sampled from a human donor in good health (CMV status not recorded). Some clones in this sample may be carry-over from other donors' samples. CDR3 residues: CASSYYGIGQGLETQYF. The CDR3 DNA reads as TGTGCCAGCAGTTACTACGGAATAGGACAGGGGCTGGAGACCCAGTACTTC.